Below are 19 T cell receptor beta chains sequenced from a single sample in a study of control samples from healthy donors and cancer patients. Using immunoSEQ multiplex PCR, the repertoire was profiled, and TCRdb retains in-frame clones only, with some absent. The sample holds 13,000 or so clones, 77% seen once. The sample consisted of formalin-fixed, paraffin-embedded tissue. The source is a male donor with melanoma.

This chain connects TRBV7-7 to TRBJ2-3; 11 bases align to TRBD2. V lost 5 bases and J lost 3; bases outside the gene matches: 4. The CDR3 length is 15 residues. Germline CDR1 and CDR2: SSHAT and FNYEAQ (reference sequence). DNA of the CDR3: TGTGCCAGCAGCCTCACTAGCGGGGGTACAGATACGCAGTATTTT. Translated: CASSLTSGGTDTQYF.

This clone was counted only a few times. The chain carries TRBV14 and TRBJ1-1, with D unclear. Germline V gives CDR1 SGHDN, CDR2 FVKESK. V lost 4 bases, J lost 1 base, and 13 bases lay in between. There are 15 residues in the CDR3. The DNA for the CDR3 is TGTGCCAGCAGCCCCGACCCTAATCGGAACACTGAAGCTTTCTTT. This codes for CASSPDPNRNTEAFF.

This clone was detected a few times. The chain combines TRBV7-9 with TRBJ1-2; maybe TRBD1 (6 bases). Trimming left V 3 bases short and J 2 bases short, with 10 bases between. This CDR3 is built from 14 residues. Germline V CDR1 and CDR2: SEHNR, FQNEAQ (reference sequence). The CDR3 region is CASSFPGTNYGYTF. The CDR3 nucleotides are TGTGCCAGCAGCTTCCCAGGGACAAACTATGGCTACACCTTC.

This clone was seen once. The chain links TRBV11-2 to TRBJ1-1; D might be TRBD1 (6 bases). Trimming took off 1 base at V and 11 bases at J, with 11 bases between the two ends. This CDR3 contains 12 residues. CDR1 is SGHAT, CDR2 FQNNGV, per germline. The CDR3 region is CASSLVGGSAFF. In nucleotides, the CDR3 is TGTGCCAGCAGCTTAGTAGGGGGATCGGCTTTCTTT.

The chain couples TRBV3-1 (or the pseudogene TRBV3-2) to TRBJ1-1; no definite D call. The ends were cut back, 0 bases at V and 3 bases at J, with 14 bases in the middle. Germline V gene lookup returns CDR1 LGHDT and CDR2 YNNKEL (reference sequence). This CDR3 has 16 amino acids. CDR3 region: CASSQDGRPSYTEAFF. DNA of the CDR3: TGTGCCAGCAGCCAAGATGGGCGCCCCTCTTACACTGAAGCTTTCTTT.

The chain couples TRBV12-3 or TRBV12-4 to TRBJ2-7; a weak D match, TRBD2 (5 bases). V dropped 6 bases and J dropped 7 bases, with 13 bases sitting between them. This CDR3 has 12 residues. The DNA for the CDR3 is TGTGCCAGCAGCCCGGGCAGAGGGGAGCAGTACTTC. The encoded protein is CASSPGRGEQYF.

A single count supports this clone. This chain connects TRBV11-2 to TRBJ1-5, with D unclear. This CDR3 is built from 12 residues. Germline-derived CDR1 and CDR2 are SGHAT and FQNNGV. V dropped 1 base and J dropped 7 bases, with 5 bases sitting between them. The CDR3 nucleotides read TGTGCCAGCAGCTTAGGGGGACAGCCCCAGCATTTT. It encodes CASSLGGQPQHF.

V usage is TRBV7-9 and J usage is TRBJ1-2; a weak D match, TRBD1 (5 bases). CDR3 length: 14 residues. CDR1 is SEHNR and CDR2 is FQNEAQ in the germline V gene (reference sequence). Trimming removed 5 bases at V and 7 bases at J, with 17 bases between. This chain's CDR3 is CASSPSRDSGGYTF. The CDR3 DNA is TGTGCCAGCAGCCCGAGTAGAGACAGCGGTGGCTACACCTTC. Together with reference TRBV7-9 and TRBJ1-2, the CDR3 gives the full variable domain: DTGVSQNPRHKITKRGQNVTFRCDPISEHNRLYWYRQTLGQGPEFLTYFQNEAQLEKSRLLSDRFSAERPKGSFSTLEIQRTEQGDSAMYLCASSPSRDSGGYTFGSGTRLTVV.

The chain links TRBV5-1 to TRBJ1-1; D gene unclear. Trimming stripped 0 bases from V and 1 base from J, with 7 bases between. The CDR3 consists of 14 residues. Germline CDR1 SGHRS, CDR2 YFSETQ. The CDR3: CASSLDTTNTEAFF. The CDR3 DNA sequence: TGCGCCAGCAGCTTGGACACGACGAACACTGAAGCTTTCTTT. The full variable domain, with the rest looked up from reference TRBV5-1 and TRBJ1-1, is KAGVTQTPRYLIKTRGQQVTLSCSPISGHRSVSWYQQTPGQGLQFLFEYFSETQRNKGNFPGRFSGRQFSNSRSEMNVSTLELGDSALYLCASSLDTTNTEAFFGQGTRLTVV.

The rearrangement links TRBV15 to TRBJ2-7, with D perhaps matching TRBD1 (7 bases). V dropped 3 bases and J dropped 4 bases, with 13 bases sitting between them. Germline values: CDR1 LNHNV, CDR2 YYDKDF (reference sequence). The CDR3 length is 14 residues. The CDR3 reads CATSRAGQNYEQYF. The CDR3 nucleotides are TGTGCCACCAGCAGGGCGGGACAGAATTACGAGCAGTACTTC.

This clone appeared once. The CDR3 nucleotides are TGTGCCTGTACAGGGGGGAGAGGCTACACCTTC. Its protein is CACTGGRGYTF. The V and J genes are TRBV30 and TRBJ1-2; 8 bases fit TRBD1. Trimming at V came to 6 bases and at J to 8 bases, leaving 5 bases not matched to a gene. The CDR3 has 11 amino acids. From germline, CDR1 is GTSNPN and CDR2 SVGIG (reference sequence).

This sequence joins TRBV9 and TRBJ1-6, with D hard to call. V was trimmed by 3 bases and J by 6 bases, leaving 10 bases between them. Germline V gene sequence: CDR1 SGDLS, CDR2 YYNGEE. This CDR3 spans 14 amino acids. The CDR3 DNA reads TGTGCCAGCAGCGAGACCCTGATTAATTCACCCCTCCACTTT. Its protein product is CASSETLINSPLHF.

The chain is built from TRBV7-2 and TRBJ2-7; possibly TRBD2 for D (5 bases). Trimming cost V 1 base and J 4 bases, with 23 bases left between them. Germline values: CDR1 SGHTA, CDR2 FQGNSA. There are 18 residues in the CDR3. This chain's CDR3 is CASSLDVAGLYPLYEQYF. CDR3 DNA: TGTGCCAGCAGCTTAGACGTCGCGGGCCTCTACCCTTTATACGAGCAGTACTTC.

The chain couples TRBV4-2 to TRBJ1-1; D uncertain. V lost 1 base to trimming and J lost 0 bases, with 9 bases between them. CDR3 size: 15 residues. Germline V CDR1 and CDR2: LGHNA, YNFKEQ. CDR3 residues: CASSQGNRVNTEAFF. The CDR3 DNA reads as TGTGCCAGCAGCCAAGGCAACCGGGTGAACACTGAAGCTTTCTTT.

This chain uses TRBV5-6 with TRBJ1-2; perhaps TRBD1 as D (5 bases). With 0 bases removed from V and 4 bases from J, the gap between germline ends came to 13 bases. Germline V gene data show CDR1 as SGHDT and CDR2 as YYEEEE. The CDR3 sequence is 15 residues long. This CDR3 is CASSLGVRDPYGYTF. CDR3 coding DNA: TGTGCCAGCAGCTTGGGGGTCAGGGATCCCTATGGCTACACCTTC.

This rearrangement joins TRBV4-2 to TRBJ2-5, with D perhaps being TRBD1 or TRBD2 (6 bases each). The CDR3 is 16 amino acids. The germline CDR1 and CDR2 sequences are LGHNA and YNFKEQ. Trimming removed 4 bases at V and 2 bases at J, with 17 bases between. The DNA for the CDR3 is TGTGCCAGCAGCCCCGAGGGGGGACACCAACAAGAGACCCAGTACTTC. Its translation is CASSPEGGHQQETQYF.

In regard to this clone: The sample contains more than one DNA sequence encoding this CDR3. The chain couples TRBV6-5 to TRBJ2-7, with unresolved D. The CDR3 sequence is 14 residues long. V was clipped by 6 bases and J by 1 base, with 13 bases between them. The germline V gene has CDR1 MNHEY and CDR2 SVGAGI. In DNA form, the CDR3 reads TGTGCCAGCAGGGACGGACGGAATTCCTACGAGCAGTACTTC. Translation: CASRDGRNSYEQYF.

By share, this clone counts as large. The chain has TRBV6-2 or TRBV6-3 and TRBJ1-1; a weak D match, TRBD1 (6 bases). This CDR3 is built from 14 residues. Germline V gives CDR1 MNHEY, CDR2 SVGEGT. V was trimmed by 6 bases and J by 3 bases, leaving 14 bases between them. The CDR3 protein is CASSTGIVDTEAFF. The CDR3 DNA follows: TGTGCCAGCAGCACAGGGATTGTGGACACTGAAGCTTTCTTT.

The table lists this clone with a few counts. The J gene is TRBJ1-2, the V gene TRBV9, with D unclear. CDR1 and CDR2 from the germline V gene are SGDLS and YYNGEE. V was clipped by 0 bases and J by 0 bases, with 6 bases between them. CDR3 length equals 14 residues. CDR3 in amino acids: CASSVGGSNYGYTF. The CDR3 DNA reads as TGTGCCAGCAGCGTAGGGGGATCTAACTATGGCTACACCTTC.